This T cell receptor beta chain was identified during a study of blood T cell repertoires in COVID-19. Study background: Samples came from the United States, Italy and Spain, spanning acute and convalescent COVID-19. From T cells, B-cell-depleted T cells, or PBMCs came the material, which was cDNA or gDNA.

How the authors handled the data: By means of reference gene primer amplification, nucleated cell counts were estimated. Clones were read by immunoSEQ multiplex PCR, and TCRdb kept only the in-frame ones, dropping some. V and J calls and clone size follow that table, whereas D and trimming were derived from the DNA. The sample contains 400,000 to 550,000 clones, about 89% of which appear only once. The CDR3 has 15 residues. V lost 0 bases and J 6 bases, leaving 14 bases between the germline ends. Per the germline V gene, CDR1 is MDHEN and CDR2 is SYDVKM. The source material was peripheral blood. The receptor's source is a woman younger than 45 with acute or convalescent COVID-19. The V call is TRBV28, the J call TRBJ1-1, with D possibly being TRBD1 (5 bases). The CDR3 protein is CASSLWGPGKPEAFF. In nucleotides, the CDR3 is TGTGCCAGCAGTTTATGGGGGCCAGGGAAGCCTGAAGCTTTCTTT.